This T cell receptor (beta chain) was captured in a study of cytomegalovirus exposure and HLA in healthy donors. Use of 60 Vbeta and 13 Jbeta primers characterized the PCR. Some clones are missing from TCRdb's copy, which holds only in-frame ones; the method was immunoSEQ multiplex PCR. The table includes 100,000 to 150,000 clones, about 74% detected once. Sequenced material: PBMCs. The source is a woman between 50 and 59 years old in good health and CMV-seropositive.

The CDR3 DNA is TGTGCCAGCAGCTTAGTTTCAGGCCAAAGCAATCAGCCCCAGCATTTT. It is translated as CASSLVSGQSNQPQHF. The chain carries TRBV7-2 and TRBJ1-5; D unresolved. V dropped 1 base and J dropped 1 base, with 11 bases sitting between them. The CDR3 length is 16 residues. CDR1 is SGHTA, CDR2 FQGNSA, per germline. The full variable domain, completed using reference TRBV7-2 and TRBJ1-5, is GAGVSQSPSNKVTEKGKDVELRCDPISGHTALYWYRQSLGQGLEFLIYFQGNSAPDKSGLPSDRFSAERTGGSVSTLTIQRTQQEDSAVYLCASSLVSGQSNQPQHFGDGTRLSIL.